Shown below are 15 T cell receptor beta chains from a single sample sequenced in a study of human T cells and chemical hapten exposure. Time point specified: pre-sensitization, week 0. Indicated treatment: therapeutic diphenylcyclopropenone sensitization with weekly scalp DPC. TCRdb itself ran the RACE reads through MiXCR, one entry per CDR3 protein. This table holds about 260,000 distinct CDR3 sequences, about 9.4% found once. The sample here was whole blood, taken in connection with sensitization to the hapten diphenylcyclopropenone (DPC). The receptors originated from a woman aged 35 to 49 with alopecia areata. Some clones in this sample may be carry-over from other donors' samples.

The CDR3 nucleotides read TGCGCCAGCAGCTTGGCCGGCCCAGCGGGAGTCTCAGATGAGCAGTTCTTC. Protein: CASSLAGPAGVSDEQFF. The chain combines TRBV5-1 with TRBJ2-1; 8 bases line up with TRBD2. V gave up 0 bases and J gave up 8 bases; unmatched junction bases: 13. The length of the CDR3 is 17 residues. Germline-derived CDR1 and CDR2 are SGHRS and YFSETQ.

The sample holds many counts of this clonotype. The gene calls are TRBV5-1 and TRBJ2-5, with D possibly TRBD1 on 5 matching bases. The germline V and J ends were trimmed by 0 bases and 5 bases, with 11 bases remaining between them. This CDR3 has 14 residues. Germline V gene data show CDR1 as SGHRS and CDR2 as YFSETQ. As DNA, the CDR3 is TGCGCCAGCAGCTTGGGAGCAGGGATGGAGACCCAGTACTTC. This sequence encodes CASSLGAGMETQYF.

This clonotype was observed a handful of times. This chain uses TRBV24-1 with TRBJ1-1; no firm D call. The germline gives CDR1 KGHDR, CDR2 SFDVKD. The CDR3 has 13 amino acids. Trimming removed 7 bases at V and 4 bases at J, with 12 bases between. The DNA for the CDR3 is TGTGCCACCAGCACCGGAGGGCGCACTGAAGCTTTCTTT. Encoded protein: CATSTGGRTEAFF.

This clonotype showed up just a few times. V is TRBV5-1 and J is TRBJ2-3, with D maybe TRBD1 (6 bases). The CDR3 length is 12 residues. V dropped 4 bases and J dropped 8 bases, with 11 bases sitting between them. Germline V lookup: CDR1 SGHRS, CDR2 YFSETQ. CDR3 in amino acids: CASSKDSPTQYF. The CDR3, as DNA: TGCGCCAGCAGCAAGGACAGTCCTACGCAGTATTTT.

The V gene is TRBV12-3 or TRBV12-4, the J gene TRBJ1-5, with D unclear. The CDR3 loop spans 15 amino acids. Trimming shortened V by 3 bases and J by 2 bases, and 11 bases separated the two germline ends. Here the CDR3 reads CASSFQPTGNQPQHF. The CDR3 DNA sequence: TGTGCCAGCAGTTTTCAACCGACGGGCAATCAGCCCCAGCATTTT.

This clonotype was recorded once. V and J are TRBV5-1 and TRBJ2-7, with D tentatively TRBD1 (5 bases). V was shortened by 0 bases and J by 2 bases, with 9 bases between the two germline ends. This CDR3 spans 14 amino acids. Germline CDR1 reads SGHRS; CDR2 reads YFSETQ. CDR3: CASSLVQAAYEQYF. Here the CDR3 DNA reads TGCGCCAGCAGCTTGGTACAGGCCGCCTACGAGCAGTACTTC.

This clonotype was detected only a few times. The V call is TRBV7-2, the J call TRBJ2-7, with 8 bases lining up with TRBD1. The CDR3 has 14 residues. Trimming took 3 bases from V and 3 from J; bases not matched to a gene: 4. Germline V gives CDR1 SGHTA, CDR2 FQGNSA. Written as DNA, the CDR3 is TGTGCCAGCAGCTTCGACAGGGGCGACTACGAGCAGTACTTC. It translates to CASSFDRGDYEQYF.

This clonotype was observed many times. This chain links TRBV7-2 with TRBJ2-5; D remains unclear. In germline, CDR1 is SGHTA, CDR2 FQGNSA. The CDR3 extends over 12 amino acids. Trimming pared 5 bases from V and 4 bases from J, leaving 8 bases between. The CDR3 DNA sequence: TGTGCCAGCAGCCCAGGTCGAGAGACCCAGTACTTC. It codes for CASSPGRETQYF.

The chain joins TRBV6-2 or TRBV6-3 to TRBJ2-3, with D possibly TRBD2 on 6 matching bases. Germline V gene data show CDR1 as MNHEY and CDR2 as SVGEGT. V shed 0 bases and J shed 3 bases, with 16 bases lying between them. The CDR3 contains 17 residues. The CDR3 reads CASSYSRGGVETDTQYF. For the CDR3, the DNA is TGTGCCAGCAGTTACTCGAGGGGAGGAGTGGAGACAGATACGCAGTATTTT.

A few counts support this clonotype. V gene TRBV12-3 or TRBV12-4 combines with J gene TRBJ1-4; D possibly corresponds to TRBD1 (6 bases). V dropped 1 base and J dropped 7 bases, with 13 bases sitting between them. This CDR3 comprises 15 residues. The CDR3 here is CASSLGDTRVEKLFF. In DNA form, the CDR3 reads TGTGCCAGCAGTTTAGGGGACACGAGAGTTGAAAAACTGTTTTTT.

This clonotype was counted at least ten times. This sequence joins TRBV12-3 or TRBV12-4 and TRBJ1-2; D remains unclear. The CDR3 is made up of 15 amino acids. Trimming stripped 5 bases from V and 2 bases from J, with 15 bases between. The CDR3: CASSDGRLINYGYTF. Here the CDR3 DNA reads TGTGCCAGCAGTGACGGACGGCTCATCAACTATGGCTACACCTTC.

This clonotype was picked up many times. This chain links TRBV29-1 with TRBJ2-1; tentative D call: TRBD2 (7 bases). Germline CDR1 and CDR2: SQVTM and ANQGSEA. CDR3 length equals 15 residues. V shed 4 bases and J shed 6 bases, with 19 bases lying between them. For the CDR3, the DNA is TGCAGCGTTGGGAGGGGGTTTGGCGGGAGCAATGAGCAGTTCTTC. Amino acids: CSVGRGFGGSNEQFF.

The V call is TRBV9, the J call TRBJ1-3, with TRBD1 matching 9 bases. J was trimmed by 0 bases and V by 3 bases; bases with no gene match: 4. The V gene's germline CDR1 is SGDLS and CDR2 YYNGEE. This CDR3 has 16 amino acids. Here the CDR3 DNA reads TGTGCCAGCAGCGCGGGACAGGGCTACTCTGGAAACACCATATATTTT. It translates to CASSAGQGYSGNTIYF.

This rearrangement joins TRBV29-1 to TRBJ2-1; possible D gene TRBD2, 6 bases. CDR1 SQVTM and CDR2 ANQGSEA come from the germline V gene. Trimming cost V 3 bases and J 0 bases, with 21 bases left between them. The CDR3 is 18 amino acids. CDR3 nucleotides: TGCAGCGTTGACCCATATCAAGCGGGTCTTAGCTCCTACAATGAGCAGTTCTTC. The encoded protein is CSVDPYQAGLSSYNEQFF.

The chain couples TRBV6-2 or TRBV6-3 to TRBJ2-1; unclear D gene. Deletions cut 2 bases from V and 3 bases from J, with 11 bases between. The CDR3 length is 15 residues. The germline V gene encodes CDR1 MNHEY and CDR2 SVGEGT. CDR3 sequence: CASSYGGSFYNEQFF. DNA for the CDR3: TGTGCCAGCAGTTACGGCGGTAGTTTCTACAATGAGCAGTTCTTC.